This TCR beta chain appears in the sequencing data of a study of cytomegalovirus exposure and HLA in healthy donors (dated by TCRdb to 2016 to 2017). General notes on the study: An earlier analysis of roughly 630 of the donors reported roughly 270 Gb of sequence data and approximately 110 million unique TCR beta sequences from about 179 million T cells. In addition to the first cohort of 650 to 750 subjects, a separate validation cohort of 120 different subjects was used. An earlier analysis of approximately 580 of the donors used high-throughput TCR beta sequencing to judge whether each TCR beta V gene segment behaved as functional or pseudogenic. A few DR-DQ haplotypes were handled as single units for association and clustering because linkage in the cohort was strong. An early release that covered around 590 HLA-typed donors contained around 300 gigabases of sequencing data and 65 million to 100 million unique TCR sequences. In a later analysis, previously published TCR beta repertoires from 600 to 850 donors were re-analyzed and high-resolution HLA genotyping was added so that TCR occurrence patterns could be studied. Every repertoire in the discovery cohort had been generated on one and the same sequencing platform. Across roughly 420 genotyped donors of the cohort, an average of roughly 200,000 unique TCR beta nucleotide sequences per donor were sequenced, and around 19% of those sequences were non-productive. The study profiled the T cell repertoires of hundreds of subjects by immunosequencing and related them to cytomegalovirus serostatus. Rather than using new phenotypic data, the later analysis identified candidate immune exposures from TCR beta sequences and from how often those sequences occurred across donors. Donor age, sex, ethnicity and CMV serostatus were compiled together with the repertoire data. A later genetic analysis used genome-wide SNP genotypes for about 60% of the 666 donors, treating that subset as a discovery cohort. The study aimed to test whether cataloging public T cell receptors could reveal signatures of past pathogen exposure. HLA typing included class I and class II loci at four-digit resolution. Among the roughly 400 genotyped donors, approximately 82% belonged to the genetic ancestry cluster associated with self-reported Caucasian donors. Typing coverage differed by locus: A, B, C, DRB1 and DQB1 were typed in about 620-640 donors, DQA1 in about 550, DPA1 in over 600, and DPB1 in 450 to 480. High-throughput TCR immunosequencing, statistical association of individual TCRs with disease status, and machine learning were combined to predict cytomegalovirus infection status.

The table lists this clone with a few counts. Its antigen is still unknown. Base qualities were left out, and no much larger clone turns up one base away. Broad study findings and their caveats: Because the 87-base-pair reads could not distinguish some IMGT-functional V segments, including TRBV6-2 and TRBV6-3, those segments were excluded. Because counts were too low, some 16 rarely observed V segments, including chromosome 9 orphons, were excluded from the earlier analysis of several hundred of the donors. Several of the top co-occurrence clusters appeared to be linked to parvovirus B19, influenza, CMV and Epstein-Barr virus, according to a later analysis. Only TCR beta chains were sequenced in this cohort, and the absence of alpha or paired-chain data limited detectable features. In a later analysis, around 17,000 TCR beta sequences were associated with specific HLA alleles at a false discovery rate of 0.05. In a later analysis, HLA-associated TCR beta chains showed more clonal expansion and lower generation probabilities than non-associated chains that were equally common. The sequencing pipeline was judged likely to have produced a cluster of highly shared sequence variants as a technical artifact. The classifier was reported to diagnose cytomegalovirus status with high specificity and sensitivity in both the original and validation cohorts. In a later analysis, most CMV-associated TCR beta chains were found to appear HLA-restricted, with HLA associations seemingly driven largely by CMV exposure. HLA typing was unavailable for some donors at each locus, so association tests used only the typed subset. While some public TCRs were present in many individuals, most TCR sequences turned up only very rarely across donors. A total of 150 or so TCR beta chains were listed by the study as associated with cytomegalovirus. For the cohort, immune exposure information was limited to CMV serostatus. A further reported finding was that TCR beta sequences accurately predicted the HLA-A and HLA-B alleles for most subjects in the first cohort. Broadly in line with IMGT annotations, most TCR beta V segments showed up in productive rearrangements about 87% or about 30% of the time in an earlier analysis of several hundred of the donors. Linkage disequilibrium might explain the correlated functional status among segregating V segments, but an unknown experimental factor could not be ruled out. It was suggested by the authors that the approach could potentially be generalized to other disease states and immunological phenotypes. In vitro tests confirmed that a few of the cytomegalovirus-associated TCR beta chains recognize cytomegalovirus antigens. A later genetic analysis associated a missense DCLRE1C variant with V-gene and J-gene trimming of TCR beta chains, and an independent cohort replicated the association. A later genetic analysis reported fewer N-insertions in productive TCRs among donors in an Asian-associated ancestry cluster than the roughly 650-donor mean. According to a later analysis, TCR association rates differed among HLA loci, with DRB1 alleles showing the most associated TCRs and HLA-C alleles showing the fewest. Presence/absence analyses assumed roughly uniform sequencing depth across donors, an assumption that may not hold. Assigning TCR associations to individual alleles was difficult when HLA alleles, especially DR and DQ, strongly co-occurred.

V has 0 bases trimmed and J has 1 base trimmed; junction bases matching no gene number 7. The CDR3 holds 17 amino acids from the cysteine to the phenylalanine. Only CDR3 DNA is held: 51 bases, read in frame from base 1. The germline V gene (reference sequence) specifies SGHNT as CDR1 and YYREEE as CDR2. In total, around 600 healthy bone marrow donors made up the cohort. All cohort members were sampled while nominally healthy, although unrecorded immune exposures were likely present. The donor was CMV seropositive and belonged to the group of over 250 seropositive cohort members. Every donor gave a peripheral blood sample, and the peripheral blood mononuclear cells from that sample were used for TCR beta sequencing. The Qiagen DNeasy Blood Extraction Kit was used to extract genomic DNA from the blood cell samples. Libraries were constructed by the immunoSEQ multiplex PCR assay. A mixture of 60 forward primers for TCR Vbeta segments and 13 reverse primers for TCR Jbeta segments was used in the multiplex PCR. A multiplex PCR assay on genomic DNA amplified the CDR3 region of rearranged TCR beta genes. The Illumina HiSeq System was used to sequence the amplified TCR beta libraries as 87-base-pair reads. As for the authors' bioinformatics: A later analysis counted about 80 million unique TCR beta chains across the 690 or so repertoires, and approximately 11 million of these chains were shared by at least two donors. Raw reads were error-corrected and collapsed into unique sequences with a nearest-neighbor algorithm that merged closely related sequences to remove PCR and sequencing errors. To assign V, D and J gene segments, CDR3 sequences were aligned to IMGT reference sequences. For a sequence to be retained, a match of at least six nucleotides was required to both a V gene segment and a J gene segment. A rearrangement counted as productive if the CDR3 had no stop codons and remained in frame with V and J, and every other rearrangement counted as non-productive. CDR3 was defined by IMGT convention, running from the second conserved V-encoded cysteine to the conserved J-encoded phenylalanine. The earlier analysis of some 580 of the donors excluded any sequence lacking an unambiguous match to a single V gene segment. In an earlier analysis of roughly 500 of the donors, V segments were called functional above 56.7% productive rearrangements and were called segregating when the between-donor standard deviation exceeded 5%. To diagnose cytomegalovirus status from the catalog of TCR beta chain sequences, a statistical classification framework was built. In a later analysis, TCR nucleotide sequences were compared against IMGT/GENE-DB human TR gene sequences so that V and J genes could be assigned. In a later analysis, CDR3 sequences and most-parsimonious VDJ recombination scenarios were assigned using the TCRdist pipeline. In a later analysis, every TCR beta chain was defined by the combination of its CDR3 amino acid sequence and its V-gene family, and reads without a unique V-gene family were dropped. To address suspected cross-contamination and a sequencing artifact, a later analysis removed some 620 highly shared, low-generation-probability nucleotide sequences. In a later analysis, a clonal expansion index was calculated for each public chain from normalized within-repertoire ranks of inferred template counts. Generation probabilities in a later analysis came from a VDJ recombination model fitted to out-of-frame rearrangements, and those results were checked against IGoR. In a later analysis, hypergeometric tests were used to score TCR-TCR, TCR-HLA and TCR-CMV co-occurrence, with a repertoire-size bias correction applied to TCR pairs. False discovery rates were estimated in a later analysis by permuting HLA or CMV assignments 20 times. A later analysis grouped co-occurring TCRs with DBSCAN, adding TCRdist sequence similarity when clustering within HLA-allele-positive subsets. Repertoires with fewer than 30,000 or more than 120,000 public chains were left out of co-occurrence clustering, as were five repertoires with anomalous nucleotide sharing. Drawn from immuneACCESS, this table holds only the in-frame rearrangements with V and J called that TCRdb kept. Clones are partly lost; checked studies trace under half to an unresolved V gene and leave the rest unexplained. V, J and clone size derive from that table, while D and trimming were established from the DNA sequence. Present in this sample are about 75,000 clones, 75% to 85% of which were seen just once. The ten top clones hold approximately 19% of the sample.

The sample consisted of PBMCs. The receptor's source is a man between 65 and 85 years old in good health and CMV-seropositive. This receptor chain uses TRBV5-4 and TRBJ2-5; TRBD2 matches 9 bases in the middle. The sequenced DNA is TGTGCCAGCAGCTTGGGTCTAGCGGGACCATCCCAAGAGACCCAGTACTTC. Translated, it reads CASSLGLAGPSQETQYF.